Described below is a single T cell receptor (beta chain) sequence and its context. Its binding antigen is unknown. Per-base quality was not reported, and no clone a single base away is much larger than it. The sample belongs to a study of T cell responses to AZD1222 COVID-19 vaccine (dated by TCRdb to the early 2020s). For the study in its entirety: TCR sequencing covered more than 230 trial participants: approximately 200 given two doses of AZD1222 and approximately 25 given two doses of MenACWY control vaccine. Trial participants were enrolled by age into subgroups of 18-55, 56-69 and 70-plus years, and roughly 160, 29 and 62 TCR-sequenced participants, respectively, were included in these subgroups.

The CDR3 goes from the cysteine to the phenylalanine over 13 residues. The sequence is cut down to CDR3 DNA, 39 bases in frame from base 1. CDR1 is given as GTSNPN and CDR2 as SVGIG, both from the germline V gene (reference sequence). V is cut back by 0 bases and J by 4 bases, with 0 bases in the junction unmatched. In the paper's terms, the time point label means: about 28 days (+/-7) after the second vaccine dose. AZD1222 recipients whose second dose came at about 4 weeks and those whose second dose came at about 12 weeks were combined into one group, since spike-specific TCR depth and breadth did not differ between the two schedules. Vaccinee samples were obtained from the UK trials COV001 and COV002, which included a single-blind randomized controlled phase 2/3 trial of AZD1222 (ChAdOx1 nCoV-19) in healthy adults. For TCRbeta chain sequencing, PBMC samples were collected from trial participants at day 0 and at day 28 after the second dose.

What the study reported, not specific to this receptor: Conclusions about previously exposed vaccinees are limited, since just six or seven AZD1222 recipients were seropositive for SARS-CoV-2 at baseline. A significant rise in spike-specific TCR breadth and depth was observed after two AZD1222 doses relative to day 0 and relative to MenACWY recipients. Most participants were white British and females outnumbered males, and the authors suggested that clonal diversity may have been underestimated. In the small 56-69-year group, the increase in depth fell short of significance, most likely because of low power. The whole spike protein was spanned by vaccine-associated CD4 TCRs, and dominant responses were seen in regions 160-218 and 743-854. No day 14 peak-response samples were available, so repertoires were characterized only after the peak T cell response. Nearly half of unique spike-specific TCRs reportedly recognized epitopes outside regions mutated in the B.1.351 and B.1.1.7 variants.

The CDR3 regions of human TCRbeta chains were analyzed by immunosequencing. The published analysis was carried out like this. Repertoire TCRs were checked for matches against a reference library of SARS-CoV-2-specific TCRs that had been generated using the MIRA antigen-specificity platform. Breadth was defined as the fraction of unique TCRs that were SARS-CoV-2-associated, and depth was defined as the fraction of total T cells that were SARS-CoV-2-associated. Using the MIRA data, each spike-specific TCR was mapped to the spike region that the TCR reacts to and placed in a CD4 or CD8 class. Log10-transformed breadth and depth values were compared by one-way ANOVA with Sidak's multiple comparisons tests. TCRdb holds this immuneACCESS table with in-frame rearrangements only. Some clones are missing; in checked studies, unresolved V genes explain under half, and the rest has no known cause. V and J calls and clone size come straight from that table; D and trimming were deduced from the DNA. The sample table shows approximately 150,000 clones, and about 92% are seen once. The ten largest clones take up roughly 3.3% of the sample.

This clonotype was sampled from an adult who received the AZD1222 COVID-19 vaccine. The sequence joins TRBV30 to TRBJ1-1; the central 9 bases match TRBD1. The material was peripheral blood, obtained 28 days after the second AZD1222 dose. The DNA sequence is TGTGCCTGGAGTGTGACAGGGGGCACTGAAGCTTTCTTT. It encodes CAWSVTGGTEAFF.